This TCR beta chain was recovered during a study of long-term antiretroviral therapy in people with HIV. Investigators performed immunoSEQ version v3.0 at survey level. This table comes from immunoSEQ multiplex PCR, and its TCRdb copy is limited to in-frame clones, with some not included. The data contain roughly 12,000 clones, 82% of them seen just once; the ten biggest clones take up over 15%. CDR3 length equals 16 residues. Trimming removed 3 bases at V and 5 bases at J, with 20 bases between. Germline V CDR1 and CDR2: SGHTS, YDEGEE. The starting material was unsorted PBMCs, obtained just over 8 years after starting antiretroviral therapy. The receptor was derived from a man in his forties or fifties with HIV. V is TRBV5-8 and J is TRBJ1-1, with D uncertain. CDR3 in amino acids: CASSSPGVERWTEAFF. The DNA of the CDR3 is TGTGCCAGCAGCTCGCCCGGGGTCGAGCGGTGGACTGAAGCTTTCTTT.